The next 12 T cell receptor beta chains were all read from a single sample in a study of blood T cell repertoires in COVID-19. Clones were read by immunoSEQ multiplex PCR, and TCRdb kept only the in-frame ones, dropping some. The data hold approximately 26,000 clones, with 90% observed a single time. Material: peripheral blood. The source of these receptors is a woman aged 55-69 years with active COVID-19.

The V call is TRBV15, the J call TRBJ2-1, with TRBD1 matching over 8 bases. From germline, CDR1 is LNHNV and CDR2 YYDKDF (reference sequence). There are 16 residues in the CDR3. Trimming took 0 bases from V and 7 from J; bases not matched to a gene: 8. In DNA, the CDR3 is TGTGCCACCAGCAGAGACAGGGGGCGTAGTTGGAATGAGCAGTTCTTC. Translating gives CATSRDRGRSWNEQFF.

The chain links TRBV1 to TRBJ2-3; TRBD2, the D gene given by the table, was not confirmed from the DNA. TRBV1 is given as a pseudogene. The CDR3 has 16 amino acids. CDR3 in amino acids: CTSSHPLRVGGNTQYF. Written as DNA, the CDR3 is TGCACCAGCAGCCATCCCCTCCGGGTTGGGGGGAATACGCAGTATTTT.

The chain carries TRBV7-2 and TRBJ2-1, with 14 bases fitting TRBD2. The V and J ends lost 6 bases and 6 bases, in that order; junction bases with no gene match: 10. The germline CDR1 and CDR2 sequences are SGHTA and FQGNSA. CDR3 length: 17 amino acids. CDR3 sequence: CASRARRLAGGRNEQFF. DNA for the CDR3: TGTGCCAGCAGAGCTAGACGACTAGCGGGAGGGCGCAATGAGCAGTTCTTC.

The genes are TRBV19 and TRBJ1-3; D call uncertain. The CDR3 is 14 residues long. V lost 7 bases, J lost 2 bases, and 12 bases lay in between. The germline CDR1 and CDR2 sequences are LNHDA and SQIVND (reference sequence). The CDR3 here is CASTYSPPGNTIYF. The CDR3 DNA sequence: TGTGCCAGTACCTACTCTCCTCCTGGAAACACCATATATTTT.

V usage is TRBV6-6 and J usage is TRBJ1-1; weak D call: TRBD1 (6 bases). Germline V CDR1 and CDR2: MNHNY, SVGAGI (reference sequence). This CDR3 contains 13 residues. Trimming removed 10 bases at V and 5 bases at J, with 17 bases between. The CDR3 DNA is TGTGCCACCCTACAGGGTAAGGCGACTGAAGCTTTCTTT. Protein sequence: CATLQGKATEAFF.

The chain carries TRBV7-9 and TRBJ2-1, with 9 nucleotides matching TRBD2. Germline-derived CDR1 and CDR2 are SEHNR and FQNEAQ (reference sequence). V lost 8 bases, J lost 1 base, and 3 bases stayed unmatched. The CDR3 is 14 residues long. CDR3 DNA: TGTGCCAGCCGGCGGGGGGGTTCCTACAATGAGCAGTTCTTC. The encoded protein is CASRRGGSYNEQFF.

This clone was seen once. The J gene is TRBJ1-4, the V gene TRBV5-1, with D possibly matching TRBD1 (5 bases). V lost 0 bases to trimming and J lost 7 bases, with 16 bases between them. CDR3 length: 16 residues. Germline V gives CDR1 SGHRS, CDR2 YFSETQ. The CDR3 spells CASSLGGAEGGEKLFF. DNA of the CDR3: TGCGCCAGCAGCTTGGGCGGGGCAGAGGGAGGTGAAAAACTGTTTTTT.

The chain joins TRBV5-6 to TRBJ2-4; tentative D call: TRBD1 (6 bases). The V end was cut by 0 bases, the J end by 1 base, with 8 bases between. This CDR3 is built from 15 residues. From germline, CDR1 is SGHDT and CDR2 YYEEEE. The CDR3 DNA sequence: TGTGCCAGCAGCTTGGCAGGGGTCGCCAAAAACATTCAGTACTTC. Amino acids: CASSLAGVAKNIQYF.

Regarding this clone: Other DNA sequences in the same sample also yield this CDR3. The CDR3 spells CAWRGGLASYEQYF. Here the CDR3 DNA reads TGTGCCTGGAGGGGGGGACTAGCAAGCTACGAGCAGTACTTC. The rearrangement links TRBV30 to TRBJ2-7, with 9 positions matching TRBD2. V lost 3 bases to trimming and J lost 3 bases; unmatched junction nucleotides: 6. The CDR3 has 14 residues. The germline gives CDR1 GTSNPN, CDR2 SVGIG (reference sequence). The full variable domain, completed using reference TRBV30 and TRBJ2-7, is SQTIHQWPATLVQPVGSPLSLECTVEGTSNPNLYWYRQAAGRGLQLLFYSVGIGQISSEVPQNLSASRPQDRQFILSSKKLLLSDSGFYLCAWRGGLASYEQYFGPGTRLTVT.

The rearrangement uses TRBV3-1 (or the pseudogene TRBV3-2) and TRBJ1-6; D possibly corresponds to TRBD1 (5 bases). The germline V gene has CDR1 LGHDT and CDR2 YNNKEL (reference sequence). The CDR3 spans 13 residues. The CDR3 DNA sequence: TGTAACGCTCGAGTATGGGGCCGATCACCCCTCCACTTT. Its protein product is CNARVWGRSPLHF.

This chain connects TRBV5-8 to TRBJ1-1; 9 positions agree with TRBD1. Germline loops: CDR1 SGHTS, CDR2 YDEGEE. The CDR3 runs 15 residues. J was trimmed by 4 bases and V by 5 bases; bases with no gene match: 9. The CDR3 sequence: CASRPGQGLFTEAFF. The CDR3 DNA reads as TGTGCCAGCAGGCCGGGACAGGGTTTGTTCACTGAAGCTTTCTTT.

The chain carries TRBV5-4 and TRBJ2-7; D is perhaps TRBD1 (5 bases). V shed 3 bases and J shed 0 bases, with 13 bases lying between them. Germline values: CDR1 SGHNT, CDR2 YYREEE (reference sequence). CDR3 size: 15 residues. The CDR3 bases are TGTGCCAGCAGCTCCCCGGGTGACAGCTCCTACGAGCAGTACTTC. This sequence encodes CASSSPGDSSYEQYF.